This passage covers 32 T cell receptor beta chains from one sample sequenced in a study of blood T cell repertoires in COVID-19. TCRdb's table, derived via immunoSEQ multiplex PCR, lists solely in-frame clones and lacks some. Among hundreds of thousands of clones listed, approximately 80% were seen once. The sequencing input was peripheral blood. The receptor set was obtained from a woman between 40 and 55 years old with active or convalescent COVID-19.

This clone occurred once. The chain couples TRBV4-1 to TRBJ1-4; 7 bases map to TRBD1. CDR3 size: 16 residues. The V gene's germline CDR1 is MGHRA and CDR2 YSYEKL. Trimming removed 1 base from V and 7 bases from J; junction bases left unmatched: 9. This CDR3 reads CASSQGRVGGVEKLFF. DNA of the CDR3: TGCGCCAGCAGCCAAGGTCGTGTAGGGGGCGTTGAAAAACTGTTTTTT.

The chain combines TRBV10-1 with TRBJ1-4; 9 positions match TRBD1. The CDR3 is 14 amino acids. With 5 bases clipped from V and 7 bases from J, the junction kept 5 bases outside the gene matches. Germline-derived CDR1 and CDR2 are WNHNN and SYGVQD (reference sequence). The CDR3 sequence is CASSPDRGSEKLFF. The CDR3 bases are TGCGCCAGCAGTCCGGACAGGGGAAGTGAAAAACTGTTTTTT.

The chain uses TRBV3-1 (or the pseudogene TRBV3-2) and TRBJ1-2; D call uncertain. The CDR3 loop spans 15 amino acids. V lost 0 bases and J lost 6, with 14 bases in between. In germline, CDR1 is LGHDT, CDR2 YNNKEL (reference sequence). The CDR3 coding sequence is TGTGCCAGCAGCCAAGATTTTTCCCCCCAGAATGGCTACACCTTC. This sequence encodes CASSQDFSPQNGYTF.

This clone has only one observation. The chain has TRBV7-6 and TRBJ2-5, with a possible D match to TRBD2 (6 bases). The CDR3 consists of 14 residues. Germline assignment: CDR1 SGHVS and CDR2 FNYEAQ. Trimming took off 4 bases at V and 5 bases at J, with 14 bases between the two ends. CDR3 in amino acids: CASSSRRGEETQYF. As DNA, the CDR3 is TGTGCCAGCAGCTCCCGGCGGGGTGAGGAGACCCAGTACTTC. The full variable domain, completed using reference TRBV7-6 and TRBJ2-5, is GAGVSQSPRYKVTKRGQDVALRCDPISGHVSLYWYRQALGQGPEFLTYFNYEAQQDKSGLPNDRFSAERPEGSISTLTIQRTEQRDSAMYRCASSSRRGEETQYFGPGTRLLVL.

Note on this clone: This may arise from a read error, as a much more abundant clone is one base away. The chain employs TRBV2 and TRBJ2-3; 11 nucleotides agree with TRBD1. Germline V CDR1 and CDR2: SNHLY, FYNNEI. The V segment lost 5 bases and the J segment 5 bases; nucleotides outside the gene matches: 3. The CDR3 spans 14 residues. This CDR3 reads CASSMDRGRDTQYF. The DNA of the CDR3 is TGTGCCAGCAGTATGGACAGGGGGCGAGATACGCAGTATTTT.

This rearrangement joins TRBV11-2 to TRBJ1-1, with TRBD1 as a possible D gene (6 bases). V was clipped by 3 bases and J by 10 bases, with 15 bases between them. CDR1 is SGHAT, CDR2 FQNNGV, per germline. The CDR3 consists of 13 residues. CDR3 nucleotides: TGTGCCAGCAGCTTTTACAGGGAGAGTGGAGCTTTCTTT. This gives the protein CASSFYRESGAFF. The variable domain in full, completed from reference TRBV11-2 and TRBJ1-1, reads EAGVAQSPRYKIIEKRQSVAFWCNPISGHATLYWYQQILGQGPKLLIQFQNNGVVDDSQLPKDRFSAERLKGVDSTLKIQPAKLEDSAVYLCASSFYRESGAFFGQGTRLTVV.

This chain links TRBV5-1 with TRBJ1-2, with 7 nucleotides matching TRBD1. V shed 4 bases and J 5 bases; nucleotides not matched to a gene: 8. The germline V gene encodes CDR1 SGHRS and CDR2 YFSETQ. The CDR3 has 14 amino acids. The CDR3 region has the DNA TGCGCCAGCAGCCCAGGGACAGCAAGGTATGGCTACACCTTC. Translated, it gives CASSPGTARYGYTF.

This clone appeared a single time. The J gene is TRBJ1-1, the V gene TRBV18; maybe TRBD1 (6 bases). With 3 bases removed from V and 6 bases from J, the gap between germline ends came to 11 bases. In germline, CDR1 is KGHSH, CDR2 LQKENI. CDR3 length: 13 amino acids. CDR3 nucleotides: TGTGCCAGCTCACCCGGGGCAGGGGCTGAAGCTTTCTTT. Translation: CASSPGAGAEAFF. Together with reference TRBV18 and TRBJ1-1, the CDR3 gives the full variable domain: NAGVMQNPRHLVRRRGQEARLRCSPMKGHSHVYWYRQLPEEGLKFMVYLQKENIIDESGMPKERFSAEFPKEGPSILRIQQVVRGDSAAYFCASSPGAGAEAFFGQGTRLTVV.

V gene TRBV5-1 combines with J gene TRBJ1-5; 9 bases map to TRBD1. This CDR3 is 16 amino acids long. J lost 2 bases, V lost 4 bases, and 7 bases had no gene match. Germline lookup yields CDR1 SGHRS and CDR2 YFSETQ. Written as DNA, the CDR3 is TGCGCCAGCAGCCCAGGGACAGGGAATGGCAATCAGCCCCAGCATTTT. Translated, it gives CASSPGTGNGNQPQHF.

This rearrangement joins TRBV5-6 to TRBJ2-1; D possibly corresponds to TRBD2 (5 bases). The CDR3 totals 13 residues. V was trimmed by 0 bases and J by 6 bases, leaving 7 bases between them. Germline V gene lookup returns CDR1 SGHDT and CDR2 YYEEEE. The CDR3 region has the DNA TGTGCCAGCAGCTTGGCCGGAGGCAATGAGCAGTTCTTC. It specifies CASSLAGGNEQFF.

This clone was seen more than once but under ten times. The rearrangement links TRBV3-1 (or the pseudogene TRBV3-2) to TRBJ1-1; D is unclear. Deletions cut 0 bases from V and 1 base from J, with 6 bases between. Germline CDR1 reads LGHDT; CDR2 reads YNNKEL (reference sequence). The CDR3 covers 14 residues. The CDR3: CASSQEYKNTEAFF. CDR3 coding DNA: TGTGCCAGCAGCCAAGAATACAAGAACACTGAAGCTTTCTTT.

The V gene is TRBV10-3, the J gene TRBJ1-1; 8 positions match TRBD1. V shed 7 bases and J 3 bases; nucleotides not matched to a gene: 7. This CDR3 is 14 amino acids long. In germline, CDR1 is ENHRY, CDR2 SYGVKD. As DNA, the CDR3 is TGTGCCATCAAACCGACAGGGGTTGACACTGAAGCTTTCTTT. Translated: CAIKPTGVDTEAFF.

The chain recombines TRBV5-1 with TRBJ2-1; D is undetermined. Per germline, CDR1 SGHRS and CDR2 YFSETQ. The V end was cut by 2 bases, the J end by 8 bases, with 23 bases between. The CDR3 contains 17 residues. CDR3 nucleotides: TGCGCCAGCAGCTTTAGAAACCCAGAACACGCCCGGGATGAGCAGTTCTTC. Its translation is CASSFRNPEHARDEQFF.

The chain joins TRBV28 to TRBJ2-2, with TRBD2 as a possible D gene (6 bases). V lost 3 bases, J lost 5 bases, and 16 bases lay in between. Per the germline V gene, CDR1 is MDHEN and CDR2 is SYDVKM. This CDR3 is built from 16 residues. CDR3: CASSLVLAPDTGELFF. DNA of the CDR3: TGTGCCAGCAGTTTGGTGCTAGCGCCGGATACCGGGGAGCTGTTTTTT.

This clone has more than one count but fewer than ten. CDR3 amino acids: CASSWGQGYEQYF. DNA of the CDR3: TGTGCCAGCAGTTGGGGACAGGGCTACGAGCAGTACTTC. The rearrangement links TRBV28 to TRBJ2-7; 9 bases agree with TRBD1. J was trimmed by 3 bases and V by 4 bases; bases with no gene match: 1. Germline CDR1 MDHEN, CDR2 SYDVKM. This CDR3 contains 13 residues.

This clone has only one observation. The J gene is TRBJ2-3, the V gene TRBV5-1; 10 positions agree with TRBD1. This CDR3 is 16 amino acids long. CDR1 is SGHRS and CDR2 is YFSETQ in the germline V gene. V shed 5 bases, J shed 6 bases, and the junction held 12 bases outside the gene matches. The CDR3: CASSFRDRGLIDTQYF. CDR3 coding DNA: TGCGCCAGCAGTTTCCGGGACAGGGGTCTAATTGATACGCAGTATTTT. Full variable domain (rest looked up from reference TRBV5-1 and TRBJ2-3): KAGVTQTPRYLIKTRGQQVTLSCSPISGHRSVSWYQQTPGQGLQFLFEYFSETQRNKGNFPGRFSGRQFSNSRSEMNVSTLELGDSALYLCASSFRDRGLIDTQYFGPGTRLTVL.

This rearrangement joins TRBV7-9 to TRBJ1-2; 10 bases align to TRBD1. J was trimmed by 6 bases and V by 6 bases; bases with no gene match: 7. Germline V gives CDR1 SEHNR, CDR2 FQNEAQ (reference sequence). The CDR3 has 14 residues. CDR3: CASSPDRGRDGYTF. The CDR3 nucleotides are TGTGCCAGCAGTCCGGACAGGGGGAGAGATGGCTACACCTTC. Filled out from reference TRBV7-9 and TRBJ1-2, the complete variable domain reads DTGVSQNPRHKITKRGQNVTFRCDPISEHNRLYWYRQTLGQGPEFLTYFQNEAQLEKSRLLSDRFSAERPKGSFSTLEIQRTEQGDSAMYLCASSPDRGRDGYTFGSGTRLTVV.

The chain uses TRBV2 and TRBJ1-3; D is unresolved. The CDR3 is 15 residues long. V lost 2 bases to trimming and J lost 0 bases, with 8 bases between them. Germline V gives CDR1 SNHLY, CDR2 FYNNEI. CDR3 DNA: TGTGCCAGCAGTGAACTGGGCCCCTCTGGAAACACCATATATTTT. The encoded protein is CASSELGPSGNTIYF.

This clone has only a few counts. The chain joins TRBV2 to TRBJ1-1; a weak D match, TRBD1 (5 bases). Germline loops: CDR1 SNHLY, CDR2 FYNNEI. The CDR3 contains 13 residues. V dropped 6 bases and J dropped 11 bases, with 19 bases sitting between them. CDR3 residues: CASSLGQGMGAFF. The CDR3 DNA follows: TGTGCCAGCAGCCTCGGGCAGGGAATGGGGGCTTTCTTT. Combining the CDR3 with reference TRBV2 and TRBJ1-1 gives the whole variable domain EPEVTQTPSHQVTQMGQEVILRCVPISNHLYFYWYRQILGQKVEFLVSFYNNEISEKSEIFDDQFSVERPDGSNFTLKIRSTKLEDSAMYFCASSLGQGMGAFFGQGTRLTVV.

V gene TRBV2 combines with J gene TRBJ2-2, with 12 bases matching TRBD1. Germline V gene sequence: CDR1 SNHLY, CDR2 FYNNEI. V was clipped by 6 bases and J by 5 bases; unmatched bases: 4. The CDR3 covers 15 residues. In DNA, the CDR3 is TGTGCCAGCAGGGGACAGGGGGCGCGAACCGGGGAGCTGTTTTTT. Translated, it gives CASRGQGARTGELFF.

This clone was counted a few times. The V gene is TRBV7-9, the J gene TRBJ2-2, with 9 positions matching TRBD1. The CDR3 has 13 residues. V was pared by 10 bases and J by 7 bases, with 7 bases of the junction left unmatched. The V gene's germline CDR1 is SEHNR and CDR2 FQNEAQ (reference sequence). The CDR3 region is CANRGQGGGELFF. The CDR3, as DNA: TGTGCCAACCGGGGACAGGGCGGCGGGGAGCTGTTTTTT.

V is TRBV2 and J is TRBJ1-2; TRBD1 matches at 8 bases. Germline V lookup: CDR1 SNHLY, CDR2 FYNNEI. Trimming at V came to 5 bases and at J to 4 bases, leaving 9 bases not matched to a gene. The length of the CDR3 is 15 residues. The CDR3 DNA follows: TGTGCCAGCAGTCCCCAGACAGGGGTAGGCTATGGCTACACCTTC. It is translated as CASSPQTGVGYGYTF.

This clone came up a few times. The chain joins TRBV2 to TRBJ2-7, with D tentatively TRBD1 (6 bases). In germline, CDR1 is SNHLY, CDR2 FYNNEI. The CDR3 is 15 residues long. V shed 2 bases and J shed 2 bases, with 13 bases lying between them. The CDR3 coding sequence is TGTGCCAGCAGTGAACTTCCTTCAGGGGCCTACGAGCAGTACGTC. Translating gives CASSELPSGAYEQYV.

In its sample, this clone was seen once. The chain uses TRBV7-2 and TRBJ2-1, with D perhaps TRBD1 (6 bases). Deletions cut 5 bases from V and 9 bases from J, with 20 bases between. Germline V gene data show CDR1 as SGHTA and CDR2 as FQGNSA. The CDR3 contains 15 residues. CDR3 DNA: TGTGCCAGCAGCCCCGTTGGGCAGGGGATTCGTGAGCAGTTCTTC. This gives the protein CASSPVGQGIREQFF.

The CDR3 region has the DNA TGTGCCAGCAGTTTATCTTCGGGAGCCCCGCAGTACTTC. This gives the protein CASSLSSGAPQYF. This sequence joins TRBV27 and TRBJ2-7; D possibly corresponds to TRBD2 (6 bases). The germline V gene has CDR1 MNHEY and CDR2 SMNVEV (reference sequence). With 0 bases removed from V and 9 bases from J, the gap between germline ends came to 12 bases. CDR3 size: 13 residues.

Only one count was recorded for this clone. The gene calls are TRBV6-6 and TRBJ2-1, with D tentatively TRBD2 (7 bases). Germline CDR1 reads MNHNY; CDR2 reads SVGAGI (reference sequence). V lost 6 bases to trimming and J lost 9 bases, with 21 bases between them. There are 15 residues in the CDR3. This CDR3 is CASSLQEGGRGEQFF. The CDR3 DNA is TGTGCCAGCAGCCTCCAGGAGGGGGGGCGAGGTGAGCAGTTCTTC.

This clone was detected a few times. The chain couples TRBV11-3 to TRBJ2-2; 7 bases line up with TRBD2. Germline V gene sequence: CDR1 SGHNT, CDR2 YENEEA. Germline trimming cut 2 bases from V and 6 bases from J; bases unmatched to any gene: 9. The CDR3 has 16 residues. CDR3 sequence (DNA): TGTGCCAGCAGCTTAAGGGGAGGGACTCCTCCCGGGGAGCTGTTTTTT. Protein: CASSLRGGTPPGELFF.

The rearrangement joins TRBV28 to TRBJ1-2; no clear D gene. CDR1 and CDR2 from the germline V gene are MDHEN and SYDVKM. The CDR3 is made up of 14 amino acids. V was cut by 1 base and J by 7 bases, with 13 bases left in between. As DNA, the CDR3 is TGTGCCAGCAGTTTATCAGGCGGGGAGGGTGGCTACACCTTC. This translates into CASSLSGGEGGYTF.

Notes on this clone: Other DNA sequences in this specimen translate into the identical CDR3. This chain links TRBV6-4 with TRBJ2-3; D unresolved. The length of the CDR3 is 15 residues. Deletions cut 0 bases from V and 1 base from J, with 8 bases between. Germline assignment: CDR1 MRHNA and CDR2 SNTAGT. CDR3 sequence: CASSDSGGGTDTQYF. The CDR3 DNA sequence: TGTGCCAGCAGTGACTCTGGTGGAGGCACAGATACGCAGTATTTT.

The DNA for the CDR3 is TGTGCCAGCAGCTTAGACCGACAGGGGTGGGATTCACCCCTCCACTTT. This gives the protein CASSLDRQGWDSPLHF. This chain links TRBV11-2 with TRBJ1-6, with 8 bases fitting TRBD1. Germline V gives CDR1 SGHAT, CDR2 FQNNGV. After removal of 0 bases from V and 8 bases from J, the junction contained 6 bases not matched to a gene. The CDR3 runs 16 residues.

This chain uses TRBV5-1 with TRBJ1-3; 9 bases are shared with TRBD1. Germline assignment: CDR1 SGHRS and CDR2 YFSETQ. The CDR3 extends over 15 amino acids. The V gene end was trimmed by 5 bases and the J gene end by 2 bases; junction bases not matched to a gene: 5. The CDR3 sequence: CASRDRDRAGNTIYF. In DNA, the CDR3 is TGCGCCAGCAGGGATCGGGACAGGGCTGGAAACACCATATATTTT.

This chain uses TRBV28 with TRBJ1-1; the D gene is possibly TRBD1 (6 bases). The CDR3 runs to 15 residues. Germline V gene lookup returns CDR1 MDHEN and CDR2 SYDVKM. V was pared by 6 bases and J by 2 bases, with 16 bases between. The CDR3 sequence: CASRVGAGDNTEAFF. CDR3 nucleotide sequence: TGTGCCAGCAGGGTGGGGGCAGGGGATAACACTGAAGCTTTCTTT.